This T cell receptor beta chain originates from a study of blood T cell repertoires in COVID-19. Study background: From the United States, Italy and Spain came samples of acute and convalescent COVID-19. In each case, the material was cDNA or gDNA derived from T cells, B-cell-depleted T cells, or PBMCs.

Study processing details: Nucleated cell number was recorded as an estimate derived from reference gene primer amplification. Only in-frame clones appear in the TCRdb table, and some are missing; sequencing was by immunoSEQ multiplex PCR. For V, J and clone size, that table is used; D and trimming come from the DNA. Of 150,000 to 200,000 clones listed, 82% were seen once; the top ten hold roughly 6.4%. Germline values: CDR1 SGHAT, CDR2 FQNNGV. V was trimmed by 1 base and J by 4 bases, leaving 10 bases between them. The CDR3 is 14 amino acids. One Seattle source followed patients from active infection through their disease course.

The rearrangement uses TRBV11-2 and TRBJ1-1, with D unresolved. This clonotype was sampled from a woman aged 35 to 49 with COVID-19, enrolled during active disease. Sequencing used peripheral blood. The CDR3 region is CASSLVRGATEAFF. Written as DNA, the CDR3 is TGTGCCAGCAGCTTAGTGCGGGGTGCCACTGAAGCTTTCTTT.